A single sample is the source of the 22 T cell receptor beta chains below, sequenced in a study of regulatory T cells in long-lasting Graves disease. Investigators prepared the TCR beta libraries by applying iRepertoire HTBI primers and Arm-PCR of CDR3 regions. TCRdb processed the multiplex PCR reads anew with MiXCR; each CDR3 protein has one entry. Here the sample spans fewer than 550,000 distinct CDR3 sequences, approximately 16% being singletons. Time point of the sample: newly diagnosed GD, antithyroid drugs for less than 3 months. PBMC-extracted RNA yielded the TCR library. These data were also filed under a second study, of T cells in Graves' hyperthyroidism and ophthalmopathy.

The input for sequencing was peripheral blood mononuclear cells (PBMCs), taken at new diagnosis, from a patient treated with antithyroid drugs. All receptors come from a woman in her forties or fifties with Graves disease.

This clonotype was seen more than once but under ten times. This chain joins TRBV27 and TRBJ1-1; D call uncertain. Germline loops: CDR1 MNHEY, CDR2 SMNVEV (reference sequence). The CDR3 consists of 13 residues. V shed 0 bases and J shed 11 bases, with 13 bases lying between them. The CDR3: CASSLSRDSEAFF. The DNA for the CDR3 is TGTGCCAGCAGTTTATCGAGAGACTCGGAGGCTTTCTTT.

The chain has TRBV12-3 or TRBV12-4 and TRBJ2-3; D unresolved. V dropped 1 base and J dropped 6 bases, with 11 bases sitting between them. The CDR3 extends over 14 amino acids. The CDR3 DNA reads TGTGCCAGCAGTTTAGGGCGGAAAGAGGATACGCAGTATTTT. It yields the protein CASSLGRKEDTQYF.

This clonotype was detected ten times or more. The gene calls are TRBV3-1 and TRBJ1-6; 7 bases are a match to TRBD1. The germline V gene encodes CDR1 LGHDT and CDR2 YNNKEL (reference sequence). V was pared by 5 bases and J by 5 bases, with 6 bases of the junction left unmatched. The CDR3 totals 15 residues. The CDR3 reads CASSKGTDNNSPLHF. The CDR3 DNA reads TGTGCCAGCAGCAAAGGGACAGATAATAATTCACCCCTCCACTTT.

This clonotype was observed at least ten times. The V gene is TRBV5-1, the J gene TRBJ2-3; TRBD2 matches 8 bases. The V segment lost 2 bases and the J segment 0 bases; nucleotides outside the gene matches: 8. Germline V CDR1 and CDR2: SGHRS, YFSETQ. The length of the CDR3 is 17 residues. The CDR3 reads CASSFIPGLGSTDTQYF. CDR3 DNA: TGCGCCAGCAGCTTTATTCCGGGACTAGGAAGCACAGATACGCAGTATTTT. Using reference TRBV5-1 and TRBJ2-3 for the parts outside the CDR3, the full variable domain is KAGVTQTPRYLIKTRGQQVTLSCSPISGHRSVSWYQQTPGQGLQFLFEYFSETQRNKGNFPGRFSGRQFSNSRSEMNVSTLELGDSALYLCASSFIPGLGSTDTQYFGPGTRLTVL.

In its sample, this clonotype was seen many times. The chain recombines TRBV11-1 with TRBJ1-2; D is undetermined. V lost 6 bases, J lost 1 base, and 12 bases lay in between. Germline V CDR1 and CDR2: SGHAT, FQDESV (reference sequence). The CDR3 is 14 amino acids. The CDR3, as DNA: TGTGCCAGCAGTTCCGACACGGTTAACTATGGCTACACCTTC. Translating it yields CASSSDTVNYGYTF.

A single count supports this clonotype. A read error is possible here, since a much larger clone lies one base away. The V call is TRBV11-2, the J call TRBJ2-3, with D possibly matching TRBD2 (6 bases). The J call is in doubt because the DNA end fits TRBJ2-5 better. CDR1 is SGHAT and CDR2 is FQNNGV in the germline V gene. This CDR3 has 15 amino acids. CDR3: CASSLPGTSQGTQYF. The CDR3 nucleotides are TGTGCCAGCAGCCTTCCCGGGACTTCGCAGGGGACCCAGTACTTC.

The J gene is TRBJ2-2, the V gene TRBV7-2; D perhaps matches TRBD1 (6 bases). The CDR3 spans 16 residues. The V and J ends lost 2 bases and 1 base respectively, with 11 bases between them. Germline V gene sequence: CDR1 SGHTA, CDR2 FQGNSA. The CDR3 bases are TGTGCCAGCAGCTTAAAGTTAGGGGGGAACACCGGGGAGCTGTTTTTT. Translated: CASSLKLGGNTGELFF.

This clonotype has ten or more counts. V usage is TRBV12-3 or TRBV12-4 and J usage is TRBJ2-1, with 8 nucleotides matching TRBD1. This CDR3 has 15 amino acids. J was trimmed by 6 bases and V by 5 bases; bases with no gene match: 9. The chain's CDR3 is CASSPGQVSSNEQFF. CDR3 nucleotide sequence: TGTGCCAGCAGTCCGGGACAGGTATCATCCAATGAGCAGTTCTTC.

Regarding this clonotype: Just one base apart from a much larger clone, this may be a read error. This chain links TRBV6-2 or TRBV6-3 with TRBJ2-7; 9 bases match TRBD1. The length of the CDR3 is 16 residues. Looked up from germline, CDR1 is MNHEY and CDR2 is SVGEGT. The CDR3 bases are TGTGCCGGCAGTGAATGGAGGACAGGGGTTTCCTACGAGCAGTACTTC. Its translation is CAGSEWRTGVSYEQYF.

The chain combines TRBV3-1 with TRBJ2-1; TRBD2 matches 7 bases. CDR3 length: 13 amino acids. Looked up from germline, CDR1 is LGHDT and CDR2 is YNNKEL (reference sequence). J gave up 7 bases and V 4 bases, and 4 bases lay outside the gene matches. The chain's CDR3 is CASSPFGRNEQFF. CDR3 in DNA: TGTGCCAGCAGCCCCTTCGGGAGGAATGAGCAGTTCTTC.

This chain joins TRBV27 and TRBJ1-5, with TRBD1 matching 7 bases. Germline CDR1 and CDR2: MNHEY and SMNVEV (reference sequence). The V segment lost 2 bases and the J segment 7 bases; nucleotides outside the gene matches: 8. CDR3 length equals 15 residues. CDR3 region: CASSLLTGLGQPQHF. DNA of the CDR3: TGTGCCAGCAGTTTACTGACAGGGCTTGGCCAGCCCCAGCATTTT.

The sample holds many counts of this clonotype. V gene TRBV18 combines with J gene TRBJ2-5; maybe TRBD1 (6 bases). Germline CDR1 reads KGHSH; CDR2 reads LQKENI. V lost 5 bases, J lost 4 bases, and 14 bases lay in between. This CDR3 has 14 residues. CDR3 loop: CASSSFDRPETQYF. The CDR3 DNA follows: TGTGCCAGCTCATCCTTCGACAGGCCAGAGACCCAGTACTTC.

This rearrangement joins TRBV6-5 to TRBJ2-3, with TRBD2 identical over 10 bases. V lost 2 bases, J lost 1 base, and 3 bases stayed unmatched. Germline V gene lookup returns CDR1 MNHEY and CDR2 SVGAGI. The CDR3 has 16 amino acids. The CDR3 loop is CASSYPSGGGTDTQYF. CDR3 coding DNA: TGTGCCAGCAGTTACCCTAGCGGGGGTGGCACAGATACGCAGTATTTT.

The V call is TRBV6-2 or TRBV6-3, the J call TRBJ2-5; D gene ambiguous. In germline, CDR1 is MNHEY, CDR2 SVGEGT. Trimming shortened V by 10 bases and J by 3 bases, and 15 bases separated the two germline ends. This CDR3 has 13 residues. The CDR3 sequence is CATSSRQEETQYF. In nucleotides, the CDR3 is TGTGCCACCAGCTCCCGTCAAGAAGAGACCCAGTACTTC.

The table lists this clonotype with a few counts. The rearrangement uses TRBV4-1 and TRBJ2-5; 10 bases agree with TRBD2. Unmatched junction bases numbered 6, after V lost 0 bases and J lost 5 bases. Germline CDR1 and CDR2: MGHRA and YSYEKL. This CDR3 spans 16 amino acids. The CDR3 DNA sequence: TGCGCCAGCAGCCAAGATGGGCTAGCGGGGGTGGAGACCCAGTACTTC. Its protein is CASSQDGLAGVETQYF.

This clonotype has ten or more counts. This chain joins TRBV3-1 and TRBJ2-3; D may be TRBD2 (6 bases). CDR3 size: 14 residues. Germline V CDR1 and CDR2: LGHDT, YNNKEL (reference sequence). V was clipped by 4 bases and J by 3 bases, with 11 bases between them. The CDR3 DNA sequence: TGTGCCAGCAGCCGCGGGGACGCAACAGATACGCAGTATTTT. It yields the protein CASSRGDATDTQYF.

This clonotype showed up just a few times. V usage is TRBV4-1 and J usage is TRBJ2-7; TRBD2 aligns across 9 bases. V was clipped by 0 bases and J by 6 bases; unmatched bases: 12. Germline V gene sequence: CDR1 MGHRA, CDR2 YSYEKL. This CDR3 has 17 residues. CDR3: CASSQEAAGGPLSEQYF. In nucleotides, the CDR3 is TGCGCCAGCAGCCAAGAGGCGGCGGGGGGGCCACTCTCCGAGCAGTACTTC.

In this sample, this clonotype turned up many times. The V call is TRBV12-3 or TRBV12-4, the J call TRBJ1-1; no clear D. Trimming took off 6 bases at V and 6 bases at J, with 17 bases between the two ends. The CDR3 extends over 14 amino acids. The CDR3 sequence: CASSPPWEIAEAFF. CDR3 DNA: TGTGCCAGCAGCCCCCCTTGGGAGATCGCTGAAGCTTTCTTT.

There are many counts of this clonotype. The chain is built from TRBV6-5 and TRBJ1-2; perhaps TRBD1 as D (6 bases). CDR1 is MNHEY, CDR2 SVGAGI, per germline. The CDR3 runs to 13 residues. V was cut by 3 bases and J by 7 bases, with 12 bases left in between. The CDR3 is CASSYTGWGGYTF. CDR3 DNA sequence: TGTGCCAGCAGTTATACAGGGTGGGGTGGCTACACCTTC.

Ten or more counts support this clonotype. As DNA, the CDR3 is TGTGCCAGCAGTTTTAAGACAGAAAATCAGCCCCAGCATTTT. Residues: CASSFKTENQPQHF. The rearrangement links TRBV28 to TRBJ1-5, with D perhaps matching TRBD1 (5 bases). Deletions cut 3 bases from V and 4 bases from J, with 10 bases between. The CDR3 has 14 residues. Germline V gene lookup returns CDR1 MDHEN and CDR2 SYDVKM. Drawing the rest from reference TRBV28 and TRBJ1-5, the complete variable domain is DVKVTQSSRYLVKRTGEKVFLECVQDMDHENMFWYRQDPGLGLRLIYFSYDVKMKEKGDIPEGYSVSREKKERFSLILESASTNQTSMYLCASSFKTENQPQHFGDGTRLSIL.

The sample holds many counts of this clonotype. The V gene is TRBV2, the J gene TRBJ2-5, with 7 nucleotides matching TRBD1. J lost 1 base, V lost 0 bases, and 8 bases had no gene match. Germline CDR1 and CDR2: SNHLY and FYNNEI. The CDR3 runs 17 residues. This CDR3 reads CASSEASVRGFQETQYF. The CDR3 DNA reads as TGTGCCAGCAGTGAAGCATCGGTCAGGGGGTTCCAAGAGACCCAGTACTTC.

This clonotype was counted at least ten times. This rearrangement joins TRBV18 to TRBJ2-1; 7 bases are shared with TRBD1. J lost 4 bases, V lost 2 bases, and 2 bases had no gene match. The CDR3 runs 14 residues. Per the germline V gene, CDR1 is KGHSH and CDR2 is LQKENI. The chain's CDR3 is CASSPRDSYNEQFF. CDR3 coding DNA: TGTGCCAGCTCACCAAGGGACAGTTACAATGAGCAGTTCTTC.